One TCR beta chain is described in this entry. The data were obtained in a study of PD-1 blockade in classical Hodgkin lymphoma. Here immunoSEQ multiplex PCR was the method, and the copy in TCRdb shows in-frame clones only, minus some. This repertoire shows some 32,000 clones, roughly 82% found once; its top ten account for 25% to 40%. In every patient, relapse followed autologous stem cell transplantation, while exposure to brentuximab vedotin differed. Sequenced material: peripheral blood mononuclear cells (PBMCs), taken at baseline. The receptor's source is a human donor with classical Hodgkin lymphoma.

CDR3 nucleotides: TGTGCCAGCAGTTACCTGGATAGCAATCAGCCCCAGCATTTT. Protein: CASSYLDSNQPQHF. The chain recombines TRBV6-5 with TRBJ1-5; no clear D gene. Trimming shortened V by 2 bases and J by 0 bases, and 5 bases separated the two germline ends. The CDR3 extends over 14 amino acids. The germline gives CDR1 MNHEY, CDR2 SVGAGI.